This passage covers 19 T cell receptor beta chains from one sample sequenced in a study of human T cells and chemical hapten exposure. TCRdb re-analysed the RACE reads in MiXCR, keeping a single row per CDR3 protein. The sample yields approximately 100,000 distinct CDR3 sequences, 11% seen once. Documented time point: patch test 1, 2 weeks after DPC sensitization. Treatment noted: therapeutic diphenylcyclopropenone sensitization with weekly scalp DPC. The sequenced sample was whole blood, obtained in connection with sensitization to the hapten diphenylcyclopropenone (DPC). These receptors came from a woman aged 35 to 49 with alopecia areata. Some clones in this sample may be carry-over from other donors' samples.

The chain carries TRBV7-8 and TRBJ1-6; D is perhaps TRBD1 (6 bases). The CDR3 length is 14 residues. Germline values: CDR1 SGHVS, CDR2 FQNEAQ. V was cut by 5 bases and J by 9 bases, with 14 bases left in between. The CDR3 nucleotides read TGTGCCAGCAGCCGGGGGGCCCAGGGTTCACCCCTCCACTTT. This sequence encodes CASSRGAQGSPLHF.

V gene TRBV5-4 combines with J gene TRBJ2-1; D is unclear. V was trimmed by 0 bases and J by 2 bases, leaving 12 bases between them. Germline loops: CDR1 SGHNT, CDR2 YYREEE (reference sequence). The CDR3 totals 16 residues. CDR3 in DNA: TGTGCCAGCAGCTTGGCCAGGCGGCTTACCTACAATGAGCAGTTCTTC. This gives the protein CASSLARRLTYNEQFF.

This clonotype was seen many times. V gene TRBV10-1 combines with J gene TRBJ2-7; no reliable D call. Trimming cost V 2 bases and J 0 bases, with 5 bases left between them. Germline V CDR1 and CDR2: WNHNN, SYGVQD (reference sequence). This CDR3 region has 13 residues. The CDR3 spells CASSEGVSYEQYF. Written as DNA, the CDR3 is TGCGCCAGCAGTGAGGGGGTCTCCTACGAGCAGTACTTC.

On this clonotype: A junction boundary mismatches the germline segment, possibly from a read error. The chain's CDR3 is CASSFGGSKNTEASF. DNA for the CDR3: TGTGCCAGCAGCTTCGGGGGCAGTAAAAACACTGAAGCTTCCTTT. This chain links TRBV7-9 with TRBJ1-1; D might be TRBD1 (6 bases). The germline V gene encodes CDR1 SEHNR and CDR2 FQNEAQ (reference sequence). This CDR3 is 15 amino acids long.

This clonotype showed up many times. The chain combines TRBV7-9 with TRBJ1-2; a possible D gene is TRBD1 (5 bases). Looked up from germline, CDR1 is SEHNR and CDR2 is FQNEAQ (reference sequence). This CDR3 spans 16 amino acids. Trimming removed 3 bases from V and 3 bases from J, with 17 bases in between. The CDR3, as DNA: TGTGCCAGCAGCTTGGGCGGGACCAACCTGCACTATGGCTACACCTTC. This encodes CASSLGGTNLHYGYTF.

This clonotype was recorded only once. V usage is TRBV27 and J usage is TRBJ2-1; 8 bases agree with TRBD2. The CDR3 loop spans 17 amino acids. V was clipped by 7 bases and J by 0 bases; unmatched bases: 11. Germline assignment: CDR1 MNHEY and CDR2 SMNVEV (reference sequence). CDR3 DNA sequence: TGTGCCAGCACCACTTGGATAGCGGGGTCCTCCTACAATGAGCAGTTCTTC. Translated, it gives CASTTWIAGSSYNEQFF.

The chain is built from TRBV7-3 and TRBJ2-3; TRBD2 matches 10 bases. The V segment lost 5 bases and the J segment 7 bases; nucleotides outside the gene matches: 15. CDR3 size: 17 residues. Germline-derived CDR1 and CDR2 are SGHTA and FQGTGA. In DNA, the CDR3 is TGTGCCAGCAGCCTAGGTCCTAGCGGGGGCTCGTGGAATACGCAGTATTTT. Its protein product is CASSLGPSGGSWNTQYF.

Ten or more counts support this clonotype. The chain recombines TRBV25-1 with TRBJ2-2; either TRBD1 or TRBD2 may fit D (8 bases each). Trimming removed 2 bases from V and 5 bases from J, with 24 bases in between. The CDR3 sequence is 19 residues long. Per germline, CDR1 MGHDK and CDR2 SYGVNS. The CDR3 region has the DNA TGTGCCAGCAGTGAAGAACCTGGCAGGGGGCGCGGGGGGACCGGGGAGCTGTTTTTT. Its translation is CASSEEPGRGRGGTGELFF.

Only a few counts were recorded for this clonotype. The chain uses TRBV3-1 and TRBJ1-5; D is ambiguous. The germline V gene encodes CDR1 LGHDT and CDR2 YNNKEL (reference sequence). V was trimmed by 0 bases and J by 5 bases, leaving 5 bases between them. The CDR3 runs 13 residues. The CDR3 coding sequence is TGTGCCAGCAGCCAAGAGTTATATCAGCCCCAGCATTTT. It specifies CASSQELYQPQHF.

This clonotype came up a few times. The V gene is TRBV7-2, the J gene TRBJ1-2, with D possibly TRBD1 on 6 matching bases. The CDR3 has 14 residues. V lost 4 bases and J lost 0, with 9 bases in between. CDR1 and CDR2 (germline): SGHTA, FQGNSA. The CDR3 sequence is CASSSQGANYGYTF. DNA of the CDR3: TGTGCCAGCAGCTCACAGGGAGCTAACTATGGCTACACCTTC.

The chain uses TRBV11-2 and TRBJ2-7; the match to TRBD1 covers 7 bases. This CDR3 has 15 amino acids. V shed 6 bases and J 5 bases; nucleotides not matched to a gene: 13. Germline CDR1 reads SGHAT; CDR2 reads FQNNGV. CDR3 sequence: CASSLGTVSTNEQYF. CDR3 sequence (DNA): TGTGCCAGCAGTCTAGGGACAGTCTCTACTAACGAGCAGTACTTC.

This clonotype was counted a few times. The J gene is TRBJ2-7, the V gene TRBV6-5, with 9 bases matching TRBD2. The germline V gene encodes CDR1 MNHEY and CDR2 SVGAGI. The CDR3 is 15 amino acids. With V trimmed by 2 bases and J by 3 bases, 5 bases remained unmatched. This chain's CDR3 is CASSYSGGTVYEQYF. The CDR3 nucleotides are TGTGCCAGCAGTTACAGCGGGGGGACCGTCTACGAGCAGTACTTC.

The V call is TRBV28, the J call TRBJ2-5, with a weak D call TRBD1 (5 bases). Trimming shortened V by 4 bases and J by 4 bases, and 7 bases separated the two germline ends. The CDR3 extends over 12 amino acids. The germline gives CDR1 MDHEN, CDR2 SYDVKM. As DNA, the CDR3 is TGTGCCAGCAGTTCAGGGCGAGAGACCCAGTACTTC. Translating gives CASSSGRETQYF.

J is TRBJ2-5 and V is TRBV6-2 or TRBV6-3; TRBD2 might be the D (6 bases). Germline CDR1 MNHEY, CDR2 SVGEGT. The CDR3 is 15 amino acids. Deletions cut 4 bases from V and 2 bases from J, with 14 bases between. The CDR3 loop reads CASSWARREQETQYF. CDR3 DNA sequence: TGTGCCAGCAGTTGGGCGAGGCGGGAACAAGAGACCCAGTACTTC.

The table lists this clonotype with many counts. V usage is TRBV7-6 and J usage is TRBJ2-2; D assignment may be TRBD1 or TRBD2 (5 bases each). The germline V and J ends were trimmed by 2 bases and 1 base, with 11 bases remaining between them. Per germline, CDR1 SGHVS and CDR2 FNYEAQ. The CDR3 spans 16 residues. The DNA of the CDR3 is TGTGCCAGCAGCTTATTCGGGGCACTGAACACCGGGGAGCTGTTTTTT. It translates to CASSLFGALNTGELFF.

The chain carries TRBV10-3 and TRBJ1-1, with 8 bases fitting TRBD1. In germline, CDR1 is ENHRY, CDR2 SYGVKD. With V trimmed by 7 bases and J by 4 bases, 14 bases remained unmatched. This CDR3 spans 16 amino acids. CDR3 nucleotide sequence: TGTGCCATCAAACAGCTCACAGGGGGTTCGAGCACTGAAGCTTTCTTT. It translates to CAIKQLTGGSSTEAFF.

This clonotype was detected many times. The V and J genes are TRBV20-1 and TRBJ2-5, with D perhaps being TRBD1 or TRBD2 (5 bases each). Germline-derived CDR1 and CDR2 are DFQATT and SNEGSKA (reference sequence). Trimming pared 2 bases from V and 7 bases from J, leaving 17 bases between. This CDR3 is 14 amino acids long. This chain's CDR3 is CSARPTRGAGTQYF. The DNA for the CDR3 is TGCAGTGCTAGACCCACTAGGGGCGCGGGGACCCAGTACTTC.

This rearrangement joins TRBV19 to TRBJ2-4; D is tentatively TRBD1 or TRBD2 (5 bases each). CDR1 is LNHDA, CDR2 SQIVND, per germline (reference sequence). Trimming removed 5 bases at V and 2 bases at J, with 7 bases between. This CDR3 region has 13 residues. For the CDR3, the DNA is TGTGCCAGTAGTGGGGGAACCAAAAACATTCAGTACTTC. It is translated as CASSGGTKNIQYF.

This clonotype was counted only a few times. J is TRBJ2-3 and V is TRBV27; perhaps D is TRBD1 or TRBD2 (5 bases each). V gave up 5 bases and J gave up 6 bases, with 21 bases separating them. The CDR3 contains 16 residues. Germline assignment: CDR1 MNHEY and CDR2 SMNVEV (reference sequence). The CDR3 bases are TGTGCCAGCAGTCCGCAAGGGACGGTCTCTGGGGATACGCAGTATTTT. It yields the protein CASSPQGTVSGDTQYF.